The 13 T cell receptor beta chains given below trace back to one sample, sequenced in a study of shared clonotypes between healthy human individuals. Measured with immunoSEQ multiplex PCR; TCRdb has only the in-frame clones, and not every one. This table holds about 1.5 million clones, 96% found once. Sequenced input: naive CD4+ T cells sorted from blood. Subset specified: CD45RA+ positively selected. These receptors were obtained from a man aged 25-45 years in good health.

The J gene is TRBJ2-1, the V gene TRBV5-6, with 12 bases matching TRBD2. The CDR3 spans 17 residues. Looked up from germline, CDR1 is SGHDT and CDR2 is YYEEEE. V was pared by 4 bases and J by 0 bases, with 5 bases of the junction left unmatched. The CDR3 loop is CASSRTSGKSSYNEQFF. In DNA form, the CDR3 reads TGTGCCAGCAGCCGGACTAGCGGGAAGAGCTCCTACAATGAGCAGTTCTTC.

CDR3 nucleotides: TGTGCCAGCAGCCAAGATGCGGACAGGGCCTACACCGGGGAGCTGTTTTTT. It specifies CASSQDADRAYTGELFF. The chain joins TRBV4-2 to TRBJ2-2; 8 bases fit TRBD1. The CDR3 loop spans 17 amino acids. V lost 0 bases to trimming and J lost 3 bases; unmatched junction nucleotides: 6. Germline CDR1 and CDR2: LGHNA and YNFKEQ.

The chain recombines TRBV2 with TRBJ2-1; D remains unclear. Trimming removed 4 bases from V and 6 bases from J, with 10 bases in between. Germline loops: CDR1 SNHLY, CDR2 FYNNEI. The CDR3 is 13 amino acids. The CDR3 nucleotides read TGTGCCAGCAGTGTTCAACAGATCAATGAGCAGTTCTTC. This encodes CASSVQQINEQFF.

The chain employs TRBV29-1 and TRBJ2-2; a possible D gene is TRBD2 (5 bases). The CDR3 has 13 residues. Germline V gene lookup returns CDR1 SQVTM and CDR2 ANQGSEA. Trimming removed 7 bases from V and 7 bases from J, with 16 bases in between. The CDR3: CSATGITGGELFF. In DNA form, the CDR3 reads TGCAGCGCCACGGGAATCACTGGCGGGGAGCTGTTTTTT.

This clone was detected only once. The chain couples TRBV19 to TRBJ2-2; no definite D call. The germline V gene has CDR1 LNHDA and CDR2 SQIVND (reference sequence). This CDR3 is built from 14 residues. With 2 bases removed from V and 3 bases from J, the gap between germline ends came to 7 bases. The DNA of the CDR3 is TGTGCCAGTAGTATAACTGCGTACACCGGGGAGCTGTTTTTT. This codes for CASSITAYTGELFF. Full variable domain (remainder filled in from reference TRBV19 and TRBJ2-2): DGGITQSPKYLFRKEGQNVTLSCEQNLNHDAMYWYRQDPGQGLRLIYYSQIVNDFQKGDIAEGYSVSREKKESFPLTVTSAQKNPTAFYLCASSITAYTGELFFGEGSRLTVL.

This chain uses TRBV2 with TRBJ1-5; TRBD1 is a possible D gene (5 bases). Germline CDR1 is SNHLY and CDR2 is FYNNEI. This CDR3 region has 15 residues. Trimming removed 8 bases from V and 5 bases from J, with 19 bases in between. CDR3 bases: TGTGCCAGCCGGTGGTCACAGGAGAGACATCAGCCCCAGCATTTT. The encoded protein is CASRWSQERHQPQHF. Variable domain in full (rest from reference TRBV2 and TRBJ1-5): EPEVTQTPSHQVTQMGQEVILRCVPISNHLYFYWYRQILGQKVEFLVSFYNNEISEKSEIFDDQFSVERPDGSNFTLKIRSTKLEDSAMYFCASRWSQERHQPQHFGDGTRLSIL.

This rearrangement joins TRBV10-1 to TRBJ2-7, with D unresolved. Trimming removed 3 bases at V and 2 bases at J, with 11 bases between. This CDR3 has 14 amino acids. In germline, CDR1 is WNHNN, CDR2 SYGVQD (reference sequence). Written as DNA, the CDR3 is TGCGCCAGCAGTGAAGGGCTAGGTGCCTACGAGCAGTACTTC. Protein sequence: CASSEGLGAYEQYF.

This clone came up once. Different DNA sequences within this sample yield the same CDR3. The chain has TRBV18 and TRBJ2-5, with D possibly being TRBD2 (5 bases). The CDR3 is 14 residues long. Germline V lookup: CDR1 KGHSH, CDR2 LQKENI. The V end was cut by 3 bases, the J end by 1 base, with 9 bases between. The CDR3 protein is CASSPTGVQETQYF. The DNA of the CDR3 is TGTGCCAGCTCACCTACCGGGGTCCAAGAGACCCAGTACTTC. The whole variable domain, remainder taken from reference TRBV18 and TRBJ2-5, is NAGVMQNPRHLVRRRGQEARLRCSPMKGHSHVYWYRQLPEEGLKFMVYLQKENIIDESGMPKERFSAEFPKEGPSILRIQQVVRGDSAAYFCASSPTGVQETQYFGPGTRLLVL.

CDR3 sequence: CASSPLPPGAKNIQYF. The CDR3 DNA follows: TGTGCCAGCAGTCCCCTCCCCCCGGGAGCCAAAAACATTCAGTACTTC. The chain combines TRBV7-6 with TRBJ2-4; D call uncertain. This CDR3 comprises 16 residues. The germline V gene has CDR1 SGHVS and CDR2 FNYEAQ. V gave up 6 bases and J gave up 0 bases, with 15 bases separating them.

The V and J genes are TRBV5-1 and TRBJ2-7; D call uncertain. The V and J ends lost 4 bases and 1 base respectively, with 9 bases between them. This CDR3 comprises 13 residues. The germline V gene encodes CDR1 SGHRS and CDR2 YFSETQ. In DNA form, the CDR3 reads TGCGCCAGCAGCCAGTTTGGATCCTACGAGCAGTACTTC. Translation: CASSQFGSYEQYF. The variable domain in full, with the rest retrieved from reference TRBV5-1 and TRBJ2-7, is KAGVTQTPRYLIKTRGQQVTLSCSPISGHRSVSWYQQTPGQGLQFLFEYFSETQRNKGNFPGRFSGRQFSNSRSEMNVSTLELGDSALYLCASSQFGSYEQYFGPGTRLTVT.

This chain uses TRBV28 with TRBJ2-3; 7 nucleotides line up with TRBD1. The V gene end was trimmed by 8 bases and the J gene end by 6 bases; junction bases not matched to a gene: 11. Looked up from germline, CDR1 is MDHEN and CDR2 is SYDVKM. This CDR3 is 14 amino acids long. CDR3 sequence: CASGSGTVADTQYF. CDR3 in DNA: TGTGCCAGCGGGTCCGGGACAGTCGCGGATACGCAGTATTTT.

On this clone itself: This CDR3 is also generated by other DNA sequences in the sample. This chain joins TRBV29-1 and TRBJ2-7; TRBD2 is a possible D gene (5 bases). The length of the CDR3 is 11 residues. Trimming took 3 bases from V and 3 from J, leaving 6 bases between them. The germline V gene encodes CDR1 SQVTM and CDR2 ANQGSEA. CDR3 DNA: TGCAGCGTTGATGCGGGCTACGAGCAGTACTTC. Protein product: CSVDAGYEQYF.

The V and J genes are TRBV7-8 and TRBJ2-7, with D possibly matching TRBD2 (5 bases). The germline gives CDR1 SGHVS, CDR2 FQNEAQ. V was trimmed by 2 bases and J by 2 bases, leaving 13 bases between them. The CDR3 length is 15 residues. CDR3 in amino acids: CASSLPGGSAYEQYF. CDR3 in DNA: TGTGCCAGCAGCTTACCGGGCGGGTCAGCCTACGAGCAGTACTTC.